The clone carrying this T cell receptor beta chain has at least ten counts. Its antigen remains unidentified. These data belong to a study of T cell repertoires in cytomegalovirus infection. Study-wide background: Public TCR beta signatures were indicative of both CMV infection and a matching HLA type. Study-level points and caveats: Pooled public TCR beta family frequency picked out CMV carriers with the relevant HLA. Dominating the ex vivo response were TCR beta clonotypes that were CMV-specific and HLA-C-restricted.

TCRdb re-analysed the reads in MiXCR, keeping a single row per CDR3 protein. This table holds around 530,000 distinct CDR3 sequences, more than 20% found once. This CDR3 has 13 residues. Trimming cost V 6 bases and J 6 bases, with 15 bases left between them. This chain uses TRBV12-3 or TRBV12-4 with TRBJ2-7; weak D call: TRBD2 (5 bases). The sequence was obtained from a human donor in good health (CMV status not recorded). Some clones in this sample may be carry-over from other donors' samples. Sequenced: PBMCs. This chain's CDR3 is CASSLGASGEQYV. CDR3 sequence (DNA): TGTGCCAGCAGCCTGGGAGCTAGTGGCGAGCAGTACGTC.